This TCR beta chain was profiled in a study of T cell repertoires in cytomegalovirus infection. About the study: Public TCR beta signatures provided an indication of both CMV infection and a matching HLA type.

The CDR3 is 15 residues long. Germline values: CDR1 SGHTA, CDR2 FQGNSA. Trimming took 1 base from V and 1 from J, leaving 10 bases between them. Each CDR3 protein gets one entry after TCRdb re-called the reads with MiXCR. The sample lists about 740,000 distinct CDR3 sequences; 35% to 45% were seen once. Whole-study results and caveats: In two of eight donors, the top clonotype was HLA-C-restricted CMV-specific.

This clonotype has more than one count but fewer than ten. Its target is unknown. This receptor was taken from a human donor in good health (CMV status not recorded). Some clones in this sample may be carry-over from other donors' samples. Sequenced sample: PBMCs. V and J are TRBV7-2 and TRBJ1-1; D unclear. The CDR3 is CASSLVFRGNTEAFF. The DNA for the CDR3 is TGTGCCAGCAGCTTAGTGTTTCGGGGGAACACTGAAGCTTTCTTT.